A single sample is the source of the 16 T cell receptor beta chains below, sequenced in a study of blood T cells in healthy people across ages. A second PCR of about 7 to 12 cycles used a sample-barcoded 5' primer and a J-beta primer mix. From the 5' RACE reads, TCRdb called clonotypes with MiXCR, one entry per CDR3 protein. The sample contains about 1.1 million distinct CDR3 sequences, around two fifths of which appear only once. The sample consisted of blood. The receptor source for this set is a man between 18 and 35 years old in good health.

This clonotype was detected only a few times. At one boundary the junction diverges from the germline segment, which might be a read error. This rearrangement joins TRBV4-1 to TRBJ1-1; 10 bases agree with TRBD1. Germline CDR1 MGHRA, CDR2 YSYEKL. This CDR3 has 16 amino acids. The CDR3 region has the DNA TGCGCCAGCAGCCAAGGGGGACAGGGGAAATGGACTGAATCTTTCTTT. It codes for CASSQGGQGKWTESFF.

The rearrangement uses TRBV9 and TRBJ2-1; either TRBD1 or TRBD2 may fit D (5 bases each). V shed 4 bases and J shed 2 bases, with 13 bases lying between them. Germline CDR1 SGDLS, CDR2 YYNGEE. This CDR3 comprises 15 residues. The CDR3 here is CASSSPPGPYNEQFF. The CDR3, as DNA: TGTGCCAGCAGCTCGCCCCCGGGACCCTACAATGAGCAGTTCTTC.

The chain combines TRBV20-1 with TRBJ1-5; no clear D gene. V lost 6 bases to trimming and J lost 6 bases, with 12 bases between them. Per the germline V gene, CDR1 is DFQATT and CDR2 is SNEGSKA (reference sequence). This CDR3 region has 12 residues. Written as DNA, the CDR3 is TGCAGTGCCCTGGAAGGGCCTCAGCCCCAGCATTTT. As protein: CSALEGPQPQHF.

Regarding this clonotype: The junction departs from the called germline gene at one end, perhaps through a read error. The gene calls are TRBV11-2 and TRBJ2-7; no reliable D call. Germline V gene lookup returns CDR1 SGHAT and CDR2 FQNNGV. The CDR3 loop spans 16 amino acids. The CDR3 is CTSSPQHGRMNYEQYF. The DNA for the CDR3 is TGTACCAGCAGCCCTCAACACGGCAGGATGAACTACGAGCAGTACTTC.

The J gene is TRBJ1-2, the V gene TRBV2; D remains ambiguous. CDR1 SNHLY and CDR2 FYNNEI come from the germline V gene. This CDR3 region has 13 residues. V was trimmed by 6 bases and J by 4 bases, leaving 12 bases between them. This CDR3 is CASRADGSYGYTF. The CDR3 bases are TGTGCCAGCAGGGCGGACGGATCCTATGGCTACACCTTC. The complete variable domain, with remaining parts taken from reference TRBV2 and TRBJ1-2, reads EPEVTQTPSHQVTQMGQEVILRCVPISNHLYFYWYRQILGQKVEFLVSFYNNEISEKSEIFDDQFSVERPDGSNFTLKIRSTKLEDSAMYFCASRADGSYGYTFGSGTRLTVV.

This clonotype was recorded a few times. V usage is TRBV12-3 or TRBV12-4 and J usage is TRBJ1-2; perhaps TRBD1 as D (5 bases). The length of the CDR3 is 17 residues. Trimming shortened V by 6 bases and J by 0 bases, and 20 bases separated the two germline ends. In nucleotides, the CDR3 is TGTGCCAGCAGCCCTCGAGGACCGGGGCAAGCTAACTATGGCTACACCTTC. Protein sequence: CASSPRGPGQANYGYTF.

CDR3 bases: TGTGCCAGCAGTCCCCGTGAGGGACGGAGCGAGCAGTACTTC. This codes for CASSPREGRSEQYF. This chain uses TRBV27 with TRBJ2-7; D possibly uses TRBD1 or TRBD2 (5 bases each). With 5 bases removed from V and 6 bases from J, the gap between germline ends came to 17 bases. There are 14 residues in the CDR3. Per germline, CDR1 MNHEY and CDR2 SMNVEV (reference sequence).

This chain joins TRBV2 and TRBJ2-1; 8 bases agree with TRBD2. V lost 4 bases to trimming and J lost 7 bases; unmatched junction nucleotides: 6. CDR3 size: 14 residues. Germline values: CDR1 SNHLY, CDR2 FYNNEI. The chain's CDR3 is CASSGLAGRNEQFF. For the CDR3, the DNA is TGTGCCAGCAGTGGCTTAGCGGGGAGGAATGAGCAGTTCTTC.

The genes are TRBV6-2 or TRBV6-3 and TRBJ2-1; D unclear. The V end lost 5 bases, the J end lost 10 bases, and 27 bases lay between the germline ends. The CDR3 length is 17 residues. Germline V gene lookup returns CDR1 MNHEY and CDR2 SVGEGT. CDR3 in amino acids: CASSDLGSFGSTYEQFF. The CDR3 bases are TGTGCCAGCAGTGATCTAGGTAGCTTTGGGTCTACCTACGAGCAGTTCTTC.

This chain joins TRBV20-1 and TRBJ2-3; weak D call: TRBD2 (5 bases). Germline-derived CDR1 and CDR2 are DFQATT and SNEGSKA (reference sequence). This CDR3 is 13 amino acids long. The V and J ends lost 3 bases and 4 bases respectively, with 11 bases between them. This chain's CDR3 is CSARLRVADTQYF. DNA for the CDR3: TGCAGTGCTAGGTTGAGGGTGGCAGATACGCAGTATTTT.

V and J are TRBV5-1 and TRBJ1-1, with D perhaps TRBD1 (6 bases). Germline V gene data show CDR1 as SGHRS and CDR2 as YFSETQ. This CDR3 has 14 residues. V was pared by 5 bases and J by 6 bases, with 17 bases between. DNA for the CDR3: TGCGCCAGCAGATGGGACACCGGGGGGGCTGAAGCTTTCTTT. Its protein product is CASRWDTGGAEAFF.

This chain joins TRBV4-3 and TRBJ2-2; D is undetermined. Per germline, CDR1 LGHNA and CDR2 YSLEER. This CDR3 region has 15 residues. Trimming removed 3 bases at V and 3 bases at J, with 11 bases between. The CDR3 DNA reads TGCGCCAGCAGCCAGGGTAGCTTCGACACCGGGGAGCTGTTTTTT. Its protein is CASSQGSFDTGELFF.

This clonotype was observed once. The chain links TRBV7-2 to TRBJ2-4; a possible D gene is TRBD2 (6 bases). Per the germline V gene, CDR1 is SGHTA and CDR2 is FQGNSA. The V end was cut by 3 bases, the J end by 0 bases, with 15 bases between. CDR3 length equals 17 residues. CDR3 bases: TGTGCCAGCAGCTTTCGGTTTAGCGGTGGAGCCAAAAACATTCAGTACTTC. Translated, it gives CASSFRFSGGAKNIQYF.

The chain employs TRBV6-2 or TRBV6-3 and TRBJ2-1; D gene uncertain. The germline V gene has CDR1 MNHEY and CDR2 SVGEGT. The CDR3 has 15 amino acids. The V gene lost 6 bases and the J gene lost 0 bases, with 12 bases spanning the gap. CDR3 bases: TGTGCCAGCAGCCTGAGGACGAGCTCCTACAATGAGCAGTTCTTC. It is translated as CASSLRTSSYNEQFF.

The J gene is TRBJ2-2, the V gene TRBV7-9; maybe TRBD2 (6 bases). Germline V lookup: CDR1 SEHNR, CDR2 FQNEAQ (reference sequence). The CDR3 has 14 amino acids. The V and J ends lost 4 bases and 0 bases respectively, with 6 bases between them. The CDR3: CASSWGANTGELFF. In nucleotides, the CDR3 is TGTGCCAGCAGCTGGGGGGCGAACACCGGGGAGCTGTTTTTT.

This sequence joins TRBV20-1 and TRBJ2-1, with D possibly TRBD2 on 5 matching bases. The CDR3 has 11 amino acids. The germline V and J ends were trimmed by 3 bases and 9 bases, with 9 bases remaining between them. Looked up from germline, CDR1 is DFQATT and CDR2 is SNEGSKA (reference sequence). CDR3: CSASVALEQFF. The CDR3 coding sequence is TGCAGTGCTAGCGTAGCGCTTGAGCAGTTCTTC.